This entry is about one T cell receptor (beta chain). Per the study methods: Amplification with reference gene primers provided the estimates of nucleated cell counts. The method was immunoSEQ multiplex PCR; TCRdb's version includes in-frame clones alone and lacks a portion of them. Clone size and V and J calls were adopted from that table, with D and trimming inferred from the DNA. The sample comprises 25,000 to 30,000 clones, 85% to 95% of which are singletons, and approximately 0.78% rests with the top ten. The CDR3 sequence is 13 residues long. Deletions cut 5 bases from V and 4 bases from J, with 9 bases between. CDR1 and CDR2 (germline): LNHDA, SQIVND (reference sequence). These data are taken from a study of blood T cell repertoires in COVID-19.

The clonotype was recovered from a woman between 65 and 79 years old with COVID-19, enrolled during active disease. Sequenced sample: peripheral blood. This chain connects TRBV19 to TRBJ1-5; D is ambiguous. CDR3 sequence reads: CASSRGKNQPQHF. CDR3 bases: TGTGCCAGTAGTCGCGGGAAGAATCAGCCCCAGCATTTT.